These 24 T cell receptor beta chains share one sample of origin, sequenced in a study of molecular identifiers for immune sequencing clone quantification. MiXCR, applied by TCRdb to the PCR reads, yields one record per CDR3 protein. The sample consists of some 590,000 distinct CDR3 sequences, about 25% of them appearing once. The sequenced sample consisted of naive CD8+ T cells from blood, with Jurkat cell RNA spiked in. Noted subset: FACS-sorted CD8+CD4-CCR7+CD45RA+ naive T cells. The receptors come from a human donor in good health. Some libraries in this study had Jurkat cell RNA spiked in.

The chain employs TRBV6-5 and TRBJ2-1, with D unclear. Germline values: CDR1 MNHEY, CDR2 SVGAGI. Trimming removed 6 bases from V and 7 bases from J, with 19 bases in between. The CDR3 totals 15 residues. The CDR3 DNA reads TGTGCCAGCAGCCTAGTCCGGTGGGCACGGAATGAGCAGTTCTTC. This codes for CASSLVRWARNEQFF.

This clonotype turned up a few times. This may stem from a read error, because a much larger clone lies one nucleotide away. The chain links TRBV6-2 or TRBV6-3 to TRBJ1-1, with TRBD1 as a possible D gene (5 bases). Per germline, CDR1 MNHEY and CDR2 SVGEGT. This CDR3 has 11 amino acids. Here the CDR3 DNA reads TGTGCCAGCACTCCCGGGACCGAAGCTCTCTTT. Protein: CASTPGTEALF.

The chain is built from TRBV9 and TRBJ1-5, with no clear D. Germline assignment: CDR1 SGDLS and CDR2 YYNGEE. The CDR3 contains 13 residues. V dropped 0 bases and J dropped 7 bases, with 8 bases sitting between them. The CDR3 sequence is CASSVEADQPQHF. Here the CDR3 DNA reads TGTGCCAGCAGCGTAGAGGCTGACCAGCCCCAGCATTTT. The complete variable domain, with remaining parts taken from reference TRBV9 and TRBJ1-5, reads DSGVTQTPKHLITATGQRVTLRCSPRSGDLSVYWYQQSLDQGLQFLIQYYNGEERAKGNILERFSAQQFPDLHSELNLSSLELGDSALYFCASSVEADQPQHFGDGTRLSIL.

This clonotype was seen a handful of times. The V and J genes are TRBV12-3 or TRBV12-4 and TRBJ2-1; the match to TRBD2 covers 12 bases. Trimming removed 0 bases from V and 9 bases from J; junction bases left unmatched: 6. The CDR3 is 16 amino acids. CDR3: CASSLALGLAGAEQFF. DNA of the CDR3: TGTGCCAGCAGTTTAGCATTGGGACTAGCGGGCGCTGAGCAGTTCTTC.

Here the CDR3 DNA reads TGCAGTGCTAGAGATGTGGGACGGGGAAGCTACGAGCAGTACTTC. This codes for CSARDVGRGSYEQYF. The rearrangement joins TRBV20-1 to TRBJ2-7, with D perhaps matching TRBD1 or TRBD2 (5 bases each). Germline V CDR1 and CDR2: DFQATT, SNEGSKA (reference sequence). V lost 0 bases to trimming and J lost 3 bases, with 15 bases between them. The CDR3 is made up of 15 amino acids.

The J gene is TRBJ1-2, the V gene TRBV9, with D perhaps matching TRBD1 (6 bases). With 0 bases removed from V and 2 bases from J, the gap between germline ends came to 17 bases. Germline assignment: CDR1 SGDLS and CDR2 YYNGEE. The CDR3 contains 17 residues. CDR3 nucleotide sequence: TGTGCCAGCAGCGTAGAGAGGGGTGGACAGAAGAACTATGGCTACACCTTC. Its translation: CASSVERGGQKNYGYTF.

The chain uses TRBV12-3 or TRBV12-4 and TRBJ1-2, with 8 nucleotides matching TRBD1. The CDR3 is 14 residues long. J was trimmed by 8 bases and V by 5 bases; bases with no gene match: 10. CDR3 amino acids: CASSPGQGLWGYTF. CDR3 DNA sequence: TGTGCCAGCAGTCCAGGACAGGGCCTTTGGGGCTACACCTTC.

CDR3 DNA: TGTGCCAGCAGTTTAGACAGGGACAGGCTGAACACCGGGGAGCTGTTTTTT. As protein: CASSLDRDRLNTGELFF. The chain carries TRBV27 and TRBJ2-2, with 8 positions matching TRBD1. V gave up 2 bases and J gave up 1 base; unmatched junction bases: 6. This CDR3 is built from 17 residues. Germline CDR1 and CDR2: MNHEY and SMNVEV (reference sequence).

This clonotype has a count of ten or more. The chain recombines TRBV28 with TRBJ1-1; 7 bases line up with TRBD1. With V trimmed by 5 bases and J by 9 bases, 12 bases remained unmatched. The CDR3 totals 14 residues. Germline V gene lookup returns CDR1 MDHEN and CDR2 SYDVKM. The CDR3 loop is CASSLIQPGQKAFF. The CDR3 DNA is TGTGCCAGCAGTCTTATACAACCGGGACAGAAAGCTTTCTTT.

This clonotype was counted ten times or more. V gene TRBV20-1 combines with J gene TRBJ2-3; 13 bases agree with TRBD2. J was trimmed by 3 bases and V by 3 bases; bases with no gene match: 18. The CDR3 consists of 20 residues. Germline V lookup: CDR1 DFQATT, CDR2 SNEGSKA (reference sequence). CDR3 residues: CSASPTRTSGRAESTDTQYF. The CDR3 DNA reads as TGCAGTGCTAGCCCCACTAGAACTAGCGGGAGGGCCGAGAGTACAGATACGCAGTATTTT.

This clonotype was observed many times. J is TRBJ1-1 and V is TRBV6-2 or TRBV6-3; D is unclear. Trimming cost V 0 bases and J 6 bases, with 5 bases left between them. Germline assignment: CDR1 MNHEY and CDR2 SVGEGT. The length of the CDR3 is 12 residues. CDR3 region: CASSYSTAEAFF. The CDR3 coding sequence is TGTGCCAGCAGTTACTCGACCGCTGAAGCTTTCTTT.

As regards this clonotype: A much larger clone differs from this one at a single base, so this may be a read error. The V gene is TRBV28, the J gene TRBJ2-1, with 7 positions matching TRBD2. From germline, CDR1 is MDHEN and CDR2 SYDVKM. This CDR3 has 16 residues. The CDR3 spells CASSSLLARGHNEQVF. In DNA, the CDR3 is TGTGCCAGCAGTTCCTTACTAGCGCGAGGACACAATGAGCAGGTCTTC.

This clonotype was observed at least ten times. The rearrangement joins TRBV6-2 or TRBV6-3 to TRBJ1-5; 9 bases fit TRBD1. There are 18 residues in the CDR3. CDR1 is MNHEY and CDR2 is SVGEGT in the germline V gene. Losses at the gene ends were 2 bases for V and 2 bases for J; bases not matched to a gene: 10. The CDR3 sequence is CASSYRDRVLWGNQPQHF. DNA of the CDR3: TGTGCCAGCAGTTACAGGGACAGGGTCCTTTGGGGCAATCAGCCCCAGCATTTT.

The CDR3 DNA is TGTGCCAGCAGCCACGGACCCCCCCTCCACTACGAGCAGTACTTC. It encodes CASSHGPPLHYEQYF. The rearrangement joins TRBV5-6 to TRBJ2-7; the D is unclear. V shed 4 bases and J shed 3 bases, with 17 bases lying between them. Germline CDR1 is SGHDT and CDR2 is YYEEEE. CDR3 length equals 15 residues.

This clonotype was found many times. The chain joins TRBV12-3 or TRBV12-4 to TRBJ2-7; 8 nucleotides agree with TRBD2. V lost 2 bases, J lost 7 bases, and 10 bases stayed unmatched. The CDR3 is made up of 15 amino acids. The CDR3 region has the DNA TGTGCCAGCAGTTTAAGGAAGCGGGAGATGGGGGAGCAGTACTTC. It encodes CASSLRKREMGEQYF.

This clonotype occurred a few times. The genes are TRBV20-1 and TRBJ2-7; the D gene is possibly TRBD1 (6 bases). V lost 3 bases and J 2 bases, leaving 20 bases between the germline ends. Germline V gene lookup returns CDR1 DFQATT and CDR2 SNEGSKA (reference sequence). The CDR3 loop spans 16 amino acids. This CDR3 reads CSASVTSEQGAYEQYF. The CDR3 DNA sequence: TGCAGTGCTAGCGTTACGTCGGAACAGGGAGCCTACGAGCAGTACTTC.

This clonotype was recorded a few times. The J gene is TRBJ2-5, the V gene TRBV3-1; TRBD1 agrees at 9 bases. The J segment lost 3 bases and the V segment lost 3 bases, leaving 8 bases of the junction unmatched. This CDR3 is built from 16 residues. Germline V gene lookup returns CDR1 LGHDT and CDR2 YNNKEL (reference sequence). The CDR3 here is CASSHRGQGMEETQYF. DNA of the CDR3: TGTGCCAGCAGCCATCGGGGACAGGGAATGGAAGAGACCCAGTACTTC.

This chain uses TRBV12-3 or TRBV12-4 with TRBJ1-2, with D perhaps matching TRBD1 (6 bases). This CDR3 has 15 amino acids. V shed 11 bases and J shed 3 bases, with 22 bases lying between them. The CDR3 loop is CAGRLTMGTYYGYTF. The CDR3 DNA reads as TGTGCCGGCCGTTTAACAATGGGGACATACTATGGCTACACCTTC.

In its sample, this clonotype was seen a few times. The V gene is TRBV4-1, the J gene TRBJ2-7, with a tentative D call TRBD1 (5 bases). The CDR3 runs 16 residues. The ends were cut back, 1 base at V and 5 bases at J, with 18 bases in the middle. The germline V gene encodes CDR1 MGHRA and CDR2 YSYEKL. The chain's CDR3 is CASSQVVSQGTDEQYF. The CDR3 region has the DNA TGCGCCAGCAGCCAAGTTGTTAGTCAGGGAACGGACGAGCAGTACTTC.

This clonotype was counted a few times. This rearrangement joins TRBV27 to TRBJ2-1, with D perhaps given as TRBD1 or TRBD2 (5 bases each). The CDR3 extends over 14 amino acids. Germline V gives CDR1 MNHEY, CDR2 SMNVEV (reference sequence). V was clipped by 5 bases and J by 8 bases, with 16 bases between them. The CDR3 protein is CASSAGTVGDEQFF. The CDR3 coding sequence is TGTGCCAGCAGTGCCGGGACGGTCGGGGATGAGCAGTTCTTC.

This clonotype appeared a few times. CDR3 coding DNA: TGTGCCAGCAGTTATCAGGGGGCGGACGAGCAGTACTTC. Translation: CASSYQGADEQYF. The chain uses TRBV6-6 and TRBJ2-7; 8 positions match TRBD1. V trimming: 3 bases; J trimming: 5 bases; junction bases outside the gene matches: 3. Germline values: CDR1 MNHNY, CDR2 SVGAGI (reference sequence). The CDR3 consists of 13 residues.

With respect to this clonotype: A much larger clonotype is one base distant, so this may be a read error. The chain is built from TRBV27 and TRBJ1-1; D is unresolved. This CDR3 has 13 residues. V lost 2 bases and J 1 base, leaving 5 bases between the germline ends. Germline loops: CDR1 MNHEY, CDR2 SMNVEV (reference sequence). DNA for the CDR3: TGTGCCAGCAGTTTAGGGAAGAACACTGAAGCTTTCTTT. Protein product: CASSLGKNTEAFF.

In its sample, this clonotype was seen a few times. V and J are TRBV27 and TRBJ2-1, with 10 bases identical to TRBD2. Germline V gives CDR1 MNHEY, CDR2 SMNVEV (reference sequence). V lost 3 bases and J lost 0; bases outside the gene matches: 2. CDR3 length: 16 residues. CDR3 bases: TGTGCCAGCAGTTTGAGCGGGAGGGCCTCCTACAATGAGCAGTTCTTC. Protein: CASSLSGRASYNEQFF.

Ten or more counts support this clonotype. The J gene is TRBJ2-3, the V gene TRBV6-5; 9 bases map to TRBD1. Per germline, CDR1 MNHEY and CDR2 SVGAGI. The CDR3 is 15 amino acids. The J segment lost 5 bases and the V segment lost 6 bases, leaving 9 bases of the junction unmatched. The CDR3: CASSRTGAVGDTQYF. The CDR3 bases are TGTGCCAGCAGCCGGACAGGGGCGGTAGGAGATACGCAGTATTTT.